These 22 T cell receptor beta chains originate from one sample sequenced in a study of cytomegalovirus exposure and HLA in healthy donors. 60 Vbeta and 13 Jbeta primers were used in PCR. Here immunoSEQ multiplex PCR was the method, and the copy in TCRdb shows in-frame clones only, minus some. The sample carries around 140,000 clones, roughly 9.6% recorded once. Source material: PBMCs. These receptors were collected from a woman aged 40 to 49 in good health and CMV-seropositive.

CDR3 residues: CATSRDRGGAGGYTF. For the CDR3, the DNA is TGTGCCACCAGCAGAGATCGAGGAGGGGCAGGGGGCTACACCTTC. The chain joins TRBV15 to TRBJ1-2; weak D call: TRBD1 (5 bases). This CDR3 has 15 residues. V lost 0 bases, J lost 8 bases, and 16 bases lay in between. From germline, CDR1 is LNHNV and CDR2 YYDKDF (reference sequence). The full variable domain, in which reference TRBV15 and TRBJ1-2 provide the parts outside the CDR3, is DAMVIQNPRYQVTQFGKPVTLSCSQTLNHNVMYWYQQKSSQAPKLLFHYYDKDFNNEADTPDNFQSRRPNTSFCFLDIRSPGLGDTAMYLCATSRDRGGAGGYTFGSGTRLTVV.

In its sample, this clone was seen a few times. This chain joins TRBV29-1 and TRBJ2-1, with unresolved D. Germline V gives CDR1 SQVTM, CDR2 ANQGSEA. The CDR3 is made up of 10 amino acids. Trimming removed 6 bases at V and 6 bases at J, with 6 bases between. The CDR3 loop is CSVLGNEQFF. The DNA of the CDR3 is TGCAGCGTCCTCGGCAATGAGCAGTTCTTC.

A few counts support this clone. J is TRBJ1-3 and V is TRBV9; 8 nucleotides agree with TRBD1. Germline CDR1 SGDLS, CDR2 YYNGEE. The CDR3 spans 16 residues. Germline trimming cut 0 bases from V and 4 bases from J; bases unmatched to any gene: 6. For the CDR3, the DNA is TGTGCCAGCAGCGTAGGACAGGGGATGGCAGGAAACACCATATATTTT. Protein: CASSVGQGMAGNTIYF.

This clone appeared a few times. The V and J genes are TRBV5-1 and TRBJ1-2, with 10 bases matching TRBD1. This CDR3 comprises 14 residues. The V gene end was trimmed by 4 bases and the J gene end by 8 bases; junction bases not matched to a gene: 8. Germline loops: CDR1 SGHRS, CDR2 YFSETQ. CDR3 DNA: TGCGCCAGCAGCAGGAACGGACAGGGGGACGGCTACACCTTC. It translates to CASSRNGQGDGYTF.

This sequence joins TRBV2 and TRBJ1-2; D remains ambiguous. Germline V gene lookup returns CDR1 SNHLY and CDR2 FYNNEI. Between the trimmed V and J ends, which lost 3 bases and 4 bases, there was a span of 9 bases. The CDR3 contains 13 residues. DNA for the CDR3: TGTGCCAGCAGTGATTCTGGGAGCTATGGCTACACCTTC. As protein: CASSDSGSYGYTF.

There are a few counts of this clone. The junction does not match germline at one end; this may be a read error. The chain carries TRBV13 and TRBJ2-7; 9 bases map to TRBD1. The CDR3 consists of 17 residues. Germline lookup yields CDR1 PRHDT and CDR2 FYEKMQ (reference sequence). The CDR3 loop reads CASSLSGGTGSSSEQYF. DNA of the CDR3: TGTGCCAGCAGCCTATCCGGGGGGACAGGGTCTTCCTCCGAGCAGTACTTC.

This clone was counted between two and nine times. CDR3: CASSFKGQGIYGYTF. CDR3 coding DNA: TGTGCCAGCAGCTTTAAGGGACAGGGGATCTATGGCTACACCTTC. The genes are TRBV5-6 and TRBJ1-2; 10 positions match TRBD1. Losses at the gene ends were 2 bases for V and 4 bases for J; bases not matched to a gene: 5. This CDR3 is built from 15 residues. The V gene's germline CDR1 is SGHDT and CDR2 YYEEEE.

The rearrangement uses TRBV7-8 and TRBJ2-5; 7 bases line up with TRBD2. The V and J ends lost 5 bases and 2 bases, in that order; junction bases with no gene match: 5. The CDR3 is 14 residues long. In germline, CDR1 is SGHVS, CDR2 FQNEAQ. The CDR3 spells CASSPEAGQETQYF. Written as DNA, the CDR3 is TGTGCCAGCAGCCCCGAAGCGGGGCAAGAGACCCAGTACTTC.

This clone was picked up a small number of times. CDR3 nucleotide sequence: TGCGCCAGCAGCCAAGTCTTGGGGGCGGGTGGCTACACCTTC. Residues: CASSQVLGAGGYTF. The chain joins TRBV4-1 to TRBJ1-2; TRBD1 is a possible D gene (6 bases). The CDR3 totals 14 residues. The germline gives CDR1 MGHRA, CDR2 YSYEKL. Trimming stripped 1 base from V and 7 bases from J, with 13 bases between.

CDR3 in amino acids: CASSQEEDRTVYYGYTF. In DNA form, the CDR3 reads TGCGCCAGCAGCCAAGAGGAGGACAGGACAGTTTATTATGGCTACACCTTC. This chain links TRBV4-1 with TRBJ1-2, with TRBD1 identical over 7 bases. Losses at the gene ends were 0 bases for V and 5 bases for J; bases not matched to a gene: 12. Germline CDR1 and CDR2: MGHRA and YSYEKL. The CDR3 sequence is 17 residues long.

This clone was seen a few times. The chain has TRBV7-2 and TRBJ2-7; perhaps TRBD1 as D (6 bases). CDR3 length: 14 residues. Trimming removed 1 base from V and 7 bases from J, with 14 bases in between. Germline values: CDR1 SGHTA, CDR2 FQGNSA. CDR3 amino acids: CASSLGGYRVEQYF. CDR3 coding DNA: TGTGCCAGCAGCTTAGGGGGTTACAGGGTGGAGCAGTACTTC. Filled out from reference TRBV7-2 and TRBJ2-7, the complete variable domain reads GAGVSQSPSNKVTEKGKDVELRCDPISGHTALYWYRQSLGQGLEFLIYFQGNSAPDKSGLPSDRFSAERTGGSVSTLTIQRTQQEDSAVYLCASSLGGYRVEQYFGPGTRLTVT.

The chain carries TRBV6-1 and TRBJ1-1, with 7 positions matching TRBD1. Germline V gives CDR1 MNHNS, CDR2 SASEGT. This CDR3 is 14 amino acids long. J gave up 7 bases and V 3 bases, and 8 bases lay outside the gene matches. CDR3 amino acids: CASSDLRGAGEAFF. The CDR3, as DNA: TGTGCCAGCAGTGACCTCAGGGGGGCCGGTGAAGCTTTCTTT.

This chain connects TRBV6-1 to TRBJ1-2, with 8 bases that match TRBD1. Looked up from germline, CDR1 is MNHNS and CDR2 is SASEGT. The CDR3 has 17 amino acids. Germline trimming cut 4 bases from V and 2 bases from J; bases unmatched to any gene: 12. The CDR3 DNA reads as TGTGCCAGCAGTGGCCTGGGCAGGGGGCGCAAAAACTATGGCTACACCTTC. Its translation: CASSGLGRGRKNYGYTF.

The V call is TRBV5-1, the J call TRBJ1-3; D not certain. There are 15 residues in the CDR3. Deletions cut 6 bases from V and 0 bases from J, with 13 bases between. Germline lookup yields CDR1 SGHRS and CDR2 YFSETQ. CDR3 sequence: CASKDGGSSGNTIYF. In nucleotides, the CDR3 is TGCGCCAGCAAGGACGGAGGGAGCTCTGGAAACACCATATATTTT.

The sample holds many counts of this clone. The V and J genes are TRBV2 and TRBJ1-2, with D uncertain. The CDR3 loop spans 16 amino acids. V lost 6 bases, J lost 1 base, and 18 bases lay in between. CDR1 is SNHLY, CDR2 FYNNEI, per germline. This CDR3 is CASSPTLGVLNYGYTF. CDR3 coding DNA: TGTGCCAGCAGCCCTACCCTAGGAGTACTTAACTATGGCTACACCTTC.

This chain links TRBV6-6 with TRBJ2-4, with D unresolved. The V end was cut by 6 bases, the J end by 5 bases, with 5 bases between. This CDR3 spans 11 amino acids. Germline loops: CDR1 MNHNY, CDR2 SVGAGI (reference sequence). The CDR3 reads CASRLENIQYF. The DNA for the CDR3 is TGTGCCAGCAGGTTAGAAAACATTCAGTACTTC.

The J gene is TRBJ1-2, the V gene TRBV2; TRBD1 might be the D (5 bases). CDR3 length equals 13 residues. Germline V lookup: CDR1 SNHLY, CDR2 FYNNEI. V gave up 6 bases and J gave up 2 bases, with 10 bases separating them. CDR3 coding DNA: TGTGCCAGCAGACAGGCGCAGAACTATGGCTACACCTTC. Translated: CASRQAQNYGYTF. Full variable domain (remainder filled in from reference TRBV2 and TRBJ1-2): EPEVTQTPSHQVTQMGQEVILRCVPISNHLYFYWYRQILGQKVEFLVSFYNNEISEKSEIFDDQFSVERPDGSNFTLKIRSTKLEDSAMYFCASRQAQNYGYTFGSGTRLTVV.

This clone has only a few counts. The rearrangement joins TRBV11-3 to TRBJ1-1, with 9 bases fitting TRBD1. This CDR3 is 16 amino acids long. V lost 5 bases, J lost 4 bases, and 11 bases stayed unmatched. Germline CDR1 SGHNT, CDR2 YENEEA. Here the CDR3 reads CASSTHRGRVGTEAFF. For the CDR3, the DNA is TGTGCCAGCAGCACACACAGGGGGCGCGTGGGCACTGAAGCTTTCTTT.

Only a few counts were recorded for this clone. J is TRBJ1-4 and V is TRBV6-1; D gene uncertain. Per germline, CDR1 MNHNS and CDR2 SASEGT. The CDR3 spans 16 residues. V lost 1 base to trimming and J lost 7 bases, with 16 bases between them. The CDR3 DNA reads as TGTGCCAGCAGTGAAGGAGGGTCCTCGGTCTTTGAAAAACTGTTTTTT. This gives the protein CASSEGGSSVFEKLFF.

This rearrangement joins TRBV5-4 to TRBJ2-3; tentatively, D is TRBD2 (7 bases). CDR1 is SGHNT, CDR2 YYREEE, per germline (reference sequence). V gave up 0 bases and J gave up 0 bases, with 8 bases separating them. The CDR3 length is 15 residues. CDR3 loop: CASSLGGGSTDTQYF. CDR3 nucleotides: TGTGCCAGCAGCTTGGGGGGGGGCAGCACAGATACGCAGTATTTT.

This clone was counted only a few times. This CDR3 reads CASSVFGGNTEAFF. The CDR3 nucleotides read TGTGCCAGTAGTGTTTTCGGAGGGAACACTGAAGCTTTCTTT. The rearrangement uses TRBV19 and TRBJ1-1; D ambiguous. V was cut by 5 bases and J by 1 base, with 11 bases left in between. Germline assignment: CDR1 LNHDA and CDR2 SQIVND (reference sequence). The CDR3 extends over 14 amino acids.

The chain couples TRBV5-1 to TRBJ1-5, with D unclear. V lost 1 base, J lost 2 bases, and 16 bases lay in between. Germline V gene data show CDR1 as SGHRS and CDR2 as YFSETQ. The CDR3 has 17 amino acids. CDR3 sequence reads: CASSLNLASGGNQPQHF. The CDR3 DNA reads TGCGCCAGCAGCTTGAATTTGGCATCCGGGGGCAATCAGCCCCAGCATTTT.